Following are 11 T cell receptor beta chains from one sample sequenced in a study of T cells in Graves' hyperthyroidism and ophthalmopathy. Regions amplified from RNA transcripts were the TCR beta CDR3 regions. The primer set for the first-round RT-PCR of the TCR CDR3 was HTBI. A single record per CDR3 protein comes from TCRdb applying MiXCR to the multiplex PCR reads. Of 250,000 or so distinct CDR3 sequences in the sample, nearly 15% were seen once. Material for sequencing was blood. The receptor source for this set is a woman in her forties or fifties with Graves' hyperthyroidism that later progressed to Graves' ophthalmopathy.

Ten or more counts support this clonotype. This chain links TRBV27 with TRBJ2-3; no clear D gene. CDR1 is MNHEY and CDR2 is SMNVEV in the germline V gene (reference sequence). CDR3 length: 14 amino acids. The ends were cut back, 6 bases at V and 6 bases at J, with 16 bases in the middle. CDR3 bases: TGTGCCAGCAGCCAGACACCTTTTTGGGATACGCAGTATTTT. Protein sequence: CASSQTPFWDTQYF.

This clonotype appeared many times. The chain couples TRBV20-1 to TRBJ2-3; D ambiguous. Trimming pared 0 bases from V and 3 bases from J, leaving 10 bases between. CDR3 length equals 14 residues. From germline, CDR1 is DFQATT and CDR2 SNEGSKA (reference sequence). In nucleotides, the CDR3 is TGCAGTGCTAGAGACGTATCCGTTACAGATACGCAGTATTTT. Translation gives CSARDVSVTDTQYF.

This clonotype was found a few times. The chain is built from TRBV12-3 or TRBV12-4 and TRBJ2-7; D remains ambiguous. CDR3 size: 11 residues. V was clipped by 8 bases and J by 4 bases, with 9 bases between them. The CDR3 loop reads CASGDPYEQYF. The CDR3 region has the DNA TGTGCCAGCGGTGACCCTTACGAGCAGTACTTC.

This clonotype was recorded at least ten times. This chain joins TRBV29-1 and TRBJ2-3; possibly TRBD1 for D (6 bases). The CDR3 sequence is 14 residues long. V shed 4 bases and J shed 11 bases, with 22 bases lying between them. CDR1 is SQVTM, CDR2 ANQGSEA, per germline. CDR3: CSVAQTGHGSRQYF. CDR3 sequence (DNA): TGCAGCGTTGCTCAAACGGGACATGGTTCTCGGCAGTATTTT.

This clonotype appeared a single time. This may stem from a read error, because a much larger clone lies one nucleotide away. The genes are TRBV6-1 and TRBJ1-2, with no clear D. The CDR3 extends over 13 amino acids. The germline gives CDR1 MNHNS, CDR2 SASEGT. CDR3 in DNA: TGTGCCAGCAGTGAAGTGGTGCGCTATGGCCACACCTTC. Protein product: CASSEVVRYGHTF.

This clonotype has at least ten counts. The chain has TRBV5-1 and TRBJ2-2; D is uncertain. V was pared by 2 bases and J by 3 bases, with 11 bases between. This CDR3 is 15 amino acids long. The germline gives CDR1 SGHRS, CDR2 YFSETQ. Written as DNA, the CDR3 is TGCGCCAGCAGCTTCGCTGGAGTCGACACCGGGGAGCTGTTTTTT. Translating it yields CASSFAGVDTGELFF.

This clonotype was detected ten times or more. The chain couples TRBV3-1 to TRBJ2-1; perhaps TRBD2 as D (5 bases). Germline V gene sequence: CDR1 LGHDT, CDR2 YNNKEL (reference sequence). The V gene lost 4 bases and the J gene lost 10 bases, with 14 bases spanning the gap. The CDR3 length is 13 residues. CDR3 sequence: CASSRGWWHEQFF. Written as DNA, the CDR3 is TGTGCCAGCAGCCGCGGGTGGTGGCACGAGCAGTTCTTC.

This rearrangement joins TRBV2 to TRBJ2-2; D perhaps matches TRBD2 (5 bases). The CDR3 is 15 amino acids. The V and J ends lost 3 bases and 7 bases respectively, with 15 bases between them. Germline CDR1 is SNHLY and CDR2 is FYNNEI. CDR3 protein: CASSEHRGRNGELFF. CDR3 sequence (DNA): TGTGCCAGCAGTGAGCATCGGGGTAGGAACGGGGAGCTGTTTTTT.

This clonotype was seen many times. This chain connects TRBV30 to TRBJ2-5; D gene uncertain. The CDR3 sequence is 9 residues long. V was pared by 4 bases and J by 3 bases, with 0 bases between. Per germline, CDR1 GTSNPN and CDR2 SVGIG (reference sequence). The CDR3 loop is CAWKETQYF. The CDR3 DNA sequence: TGTGCCTGGAAAGAGACCCAGTACTTC.

The sample holds many counts of this clonotype. CDR3 region: CASGKALKRRDAEAFF. DNA of the CDR3: TGTGCCAGCGGCAAGGCCCTGAAGAGACGTGACGCTGAAGCTTTCTTT. This rearrangement joins TRBV5-5 to TRBJ1-1; D not resolved. Germline V gene data show CDR1 as SGHKS and CDR2 as YYEKEE (reference sequence). This CDR3 is built from 16 residues. The V end was cut by 7 bases, the J end by 6 bases, with 25 bases between.

This clonotype was found many times. V usage is TRBV11-2 and J usage is TRBJ2-1; 7 bases match TRBD2. After removal of 3 bases from V and 7 bases from J, the junction contained 9 bases not matched to a gene. This CDR3 has 15 amino acids. The germline CDR1 and CDR2 sequences are SGHAT and FQNNGV. This CDR3 is CASSFSGLAVNEQFF. In DNA form, the CDR3 reads TGTGCCAGCAGCTTTAGCGGCCTAGCGGTAAATGAGCAGTTCTTC.